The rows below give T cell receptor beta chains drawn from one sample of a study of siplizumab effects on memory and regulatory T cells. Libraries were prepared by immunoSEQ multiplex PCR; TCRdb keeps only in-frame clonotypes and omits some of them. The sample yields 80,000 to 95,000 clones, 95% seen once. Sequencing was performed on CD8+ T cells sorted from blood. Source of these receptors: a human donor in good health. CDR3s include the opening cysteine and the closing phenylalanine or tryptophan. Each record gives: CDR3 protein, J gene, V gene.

CDR3aa: CASSQEHSGSVAKNIQYF; j_gene: TRBJ2-4; v_gene: TRBV4-2
CDR3aa: CSVEEDRGQEQYF; j_gene: TRBJ2-7; v_gene: TRBV29-1
CDR3aa: CASSLRPQEATNEKLFF; j_gene: TRBJ1-4; v_gene: TRBV7-6
CDR3aa: CASSLFGQRNSNQPQHF; j_gene: TRBJ1-5; v_gene: TRBV7-2
CDR3aa: CASSQDLETQYF; j_gene: TRBJ2-5; v_gene: TRBV4-1
CDR3aa: CASSQSTLNSGNTIYF; j_gene: TRBJ1-3; v_gene: TRBV4-2
CDR3aa: CASSQVSDFLYEQYF; j_gene: TRBJ2-7; v_gene: TRBV4-1
CDR3aa: CASSPGQGFSYEQYF; j_gene: TRBJ2-7; v_gene: TRBV5-1
CDR3aa: CASRASTYTEAFF; j_gene: TRBJ1-1; v_gene: TRBV19
CDR3aa: CASTEGYLSSYNEQFF; j_gene: TRBJ2-1; v_gene: TRBV2
CDR3aa: CASSQSVVAGDEQFF; j_gene: TRBJ2-1; v_gene: TRBV4-1
CDR3aa: CAISELDSRAQYF; j_gene: TRBJ2-3; v_gene: TRBV10-3
CDR3aa: CASSGGAGSNQPQHF; j_gene: TRBJ1-5; v_gene: TRBV19
CDR3aa: CASSPSLTGGFYGYTF; j_gene: TRBJ1-2; v_gene: TRBV5-1
CDR3aa: CASSSETESSYNEQFF; j_gene: TRBJ2-1; v_gene: TRBV9
CDR3aa: CASSSDPGERNTDTQYF; j_gene: TRBJ2-3; v_gene: TRBV7-9
CDR3aa: CASSPGTKGGYTF; j_gene: TRBJ1-2; v_gene: TRBV7-9